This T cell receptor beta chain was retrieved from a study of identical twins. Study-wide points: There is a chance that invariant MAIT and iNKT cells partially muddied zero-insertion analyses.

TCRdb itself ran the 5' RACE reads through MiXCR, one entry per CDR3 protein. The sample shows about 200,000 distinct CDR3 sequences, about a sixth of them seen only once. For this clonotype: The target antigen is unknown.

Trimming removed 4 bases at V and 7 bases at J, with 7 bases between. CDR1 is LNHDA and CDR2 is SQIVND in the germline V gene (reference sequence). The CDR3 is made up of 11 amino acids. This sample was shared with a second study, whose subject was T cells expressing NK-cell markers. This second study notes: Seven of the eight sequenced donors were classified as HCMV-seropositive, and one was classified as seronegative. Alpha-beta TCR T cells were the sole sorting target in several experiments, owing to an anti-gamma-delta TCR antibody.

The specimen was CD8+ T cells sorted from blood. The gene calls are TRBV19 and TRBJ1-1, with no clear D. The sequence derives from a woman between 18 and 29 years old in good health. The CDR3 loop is CASSRRDEAFF. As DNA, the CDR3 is TGTGCCAGTAGTAGGAGGGATGAAGCTTTCTTT.